This entry lists 30 T cell receptor beta chains sequenced from one sample in a study of CD8 T cells in Susac syndrome. RNA totalling 0.5 to 1 ug underwent reverse transcription with random hexamers. TCRdb fed the immunoSEQ multiplex PCR reads into MiXCR, producing one record per CDR3 protein. The sample shows a few hundred thousand distinct CDR3 sequences, 95% of them seen only once. Sequencing used CD4+ T cells from PBMCs. These receptors all come from a human donor with multiple sclerosis.

The genes are TRBV5-4 and TRBJ2-2; 12 nucleotides line up with TRBD2. The CDR3 contains 16 residues. From germline, CDR1 is SGHNT and CDR2 YYREEE (reference sequence). The ends lost 5 bases at V and 2 bases at J; junction bases unmatched: 4. In DNA form, the CDR3 reads TGTGCCAGCAGGAGTGGACTAGCGGGAAACACCGGGGAGCTGTTTTTT. Its protein product is CASRSGLAGNTGELFF.

A single count supports this clonotype. The J gene is TRBJ2-2, the V gene TRBV4-2; TRBD1 might be the D (5 bases). Deletions cut 0 bases from V and 5 bases from J, with 13 bases between. The CDR3 runs 16 residues. Per germline, CDR1 LGHNA and CDR2 YNFKEQ. The CDR3 nucleotides are TGTGCCAGCAGCCAAGATGCAAGGGGTGGTACCGGGGAGCTGTTTTTT. This translates into CASSQDARGGTGELFF.

The rearrangement joins TRBV3-1 to TRBJ2-5; maybe TRBD1 (8 bases). The CDR3 runs to 17 residues. In germline, CDR1 is LGHDT, CDR2 YNNKEL (reference sequence). Trimming left V 4 bases short and J 2 bases short, with 20 bases between. The CDR3 loop is CASSLWEGQAKQETQYF. The DNA for the CDR3 is TGTGCCAGCAGCCTATGGGAGGGACAGGCTAAACAAGAGACCCAGTACTTC.

This chain connects TRBV28 to TRBJ2-4; no reliable D call. V was pared by 5 bases and J by 4 bases, with 15 bases between. CDR3 length equals 15 residues. Looked up from germline, CDR1 is MDHEN and CDR2 is SYDVKM. The CDR3 bases are TGTGCCAGCAGTCCCAACCGGGCCCTTAAAAACATTCAGTACTTC. It is translated as CASSPNRALKNIQYF.

This chain connects TRBV28 to TRBJ2-1, with 8 bases lining up with TRBD2. V trimming: 4 bases; J trimming: 7 bases; junction bases outside the gene matches: 15. Germline CDR1 MDHEN, CDR2 SYDVKM. The CDR3 has 17 amino acids. The CDR3 spells CASSSPSGRAFTNEQFF. The DNA of the CDR3 is TGTGCCAGCAGTTCCCCCTCCGGGAGGGCCTTCACAAATGAGCAGTTCTTC.

The chain employs TRBV29-1 and TRBJ1-2, with 10 bases matching TRBD1. J lost 4 bases, V lost 4 bases, and 6 bases had no gene match. The CDR3 consists of 14 residues. CDR1 and CDR2 from the germline V gene are SQVTM and ANQGSEA. CDR3 nucleotide sequence: TGCAGCGTTGGTCGGACAGGGGGGATCTATGGCTACACCTTC. Its protein product is CSVGRTGGIYGYTF.

CDR3 in DNA: TGCAGCGTTGAGTCCGCTAGCGGGAGGTATCGCAATGAGCAGTTCTTC. This codes for CSVESASGRYRNEQFF. The chain is built from TRBV29-1 and TRBJ2-1, with 11 bases fitting TRBD2. V was pared by 3 bases and J by 6 bases, with 10 bases of the junction left unmatched. Germline CDR1 SQVTM, CDR2 ANQGSEA. The CDR3 spans 16 residues.

The chain carries TRBV28 and TRBJ2-1; no definite D call. The CDR3 spans 15 residues. Trimming took 4 bases from V and 0 from J, leaving 10 bases between them. Germline CDR1 and CDR2: MDHEN and SYDVKM. The CDR3 bases are TGTGCCAGCAGTTACGACGCCCGCTCCTACAATGAGCAGTTCTTC. It specifies CASSYDARSYNEQFF.

The rearrangement joins TRBV30 to TRBJ1-1; no clear D gene. V lost 0 bases to trimming and J lost 1 base, with 3 bases between them. Germline V gives CDR1 GTSNPN, CDR2 SVGIG (reference sequence). CDR3 length: 12 amino acids. In DNA, the CDR3 is TGTGCCTGGAGTGTAACGAACACTGAAGCTTTCTTT. Translation: CAWSVTNTEAFF.

The genes are TRBV2 and TRBJ2-5; 7 bases line up with TRBD2. Trimming at V came to 6 bases and at J to 0 bases, leaving 1 base not matched to a gene. Germline CDR1 reads SNHLY; CDR2 reads FYNNEI. This CDR3 contains 13 residues. The CDR3 reads CASRGGNQETQYF. The CDR3 DNA reads as TGTGCCAGCAGGGGGGGGAACCAAGAGACCCAGTACTTC.

This chain uses TRBV29-1 with TRBJ2-1; D may be TRBD2 (6 bases). Trimming pared 6 bases from V and 4 bases from J, leaving 22 bases between. Germline assignment: CDR1 SQVTM and CDR2 ANQGSEA. CDR3 size: 16 residues. The DNA for the CDR3 is TGCAGCGTGAACGAGCTAGCGAGTCACACGTACAATGAGCAGTTCTTC. Protein sequence: CSVNELASHTYNEQFF.

The V gene is TRBV3-1, the J gene TRBJ2-7; D gene unclear. CDR3 length: 12 residues. Per germline, CDR1 LGHDT and CDR2 YNNKEL (reference sequence). The V end was cut by 5 bases, the J end by 1 base, with 6 bases between. In nucleotides, the CDR3 is TGTGCCAGCAGCGTCGGGTCCTACGAGCAGTACTTC. Its translation: CASSVGSYEQYF.

This chain uses TRBV25-1 with TRBJ1-4; the D gene is possibly TRBD1 (6 bases). This CDR3 spans 16 amino acids. V shed 0 bases and J shed 8 bases, with 16 bases lying between them. Germline V gene lookup returns CDR1 MGHDK and CDR2 SYGVNS. DNA for the CDR3: TGTGCCAGCAGTGAATACACAGGGAATCTAGGCGAAAAACTGTTTTTT. As protein: CASSEYTGNLGEKLFF.

This rearrangement joins TRBV10-3 to TRBJ2-7, with D possibly being TRBD1 or TRBD2 (5 bases each). Germline values: CDR1 ENHRY, CDR2 SYGVKD. V was shortened by 6 bases and J by 3 bases, with 15 bases between the two germline ends. The CDR3 has 14 amino acids. CDR3 nucleotide sequence: TGTGCCATCAGGGGTGAGGGGTCCGGCTACGAGCAGTACTTC. It is translated as CAIRGEGSGYEQYF.

The gene calls are TRBV12-3 or TRBV12-4 and TRBJ2-3; D not certain. The CDR3 is 13 amino acids. Trimming shortened V by 2 bases and J by 1 base, and 4 bases separated the two germline ends. CDR3 DNA sequence: TGTGCCAGCAGTTTACCCCGCACAGATACGCAGTATTTT. Its translation: CASSLPRTDTQYF.

The rearrangement joins TRBV12-3 or TRBV12-4 to TRBJ1-1, with D possibly matching TRBD1 (6 bases). V gave up 6 bases and J gave up 6 bases, with 11 bases separating them. This CDR3 is built from 12 residues. CDR3 DNA sequence: TGTGCCAGCAGCGTAAGGACAGCTGAAGCTTTCTTT. Its translation is CASSVRTAEAFF.

This chain links TRBV16 with TRBJ1-2; D is unclear. Between the trimmed V and J ends, which lost 4 bases and 5 bases, there was a span of 11 bases. The germline gives CDR1 KGHSY, CDR2 FQNENV. The CDR3 runs 13 residues. The DNA for the CDR3 is TGTGCCAGCAGCCCTGACACGAATTATGGCTACACCTTC. This sequence encodes CASSPDTNYGYTF.

This chain connects TRBV15 to TRBJ1-3; 10 bases line up with TRBD1. Germline V gene data show CDR1 as LNHNV and CDR2 as YYDKDF (reference sequence). Trimming took 5 bases from V and 4 from J; bases not matched to a gene: 11. The CDR3 is 17 amino acids. The CDR3 protein is CATSATGTGAAGNTIYF. DNA of the CDR3: TGTGCCACCAGCGCAACCGGGACAGGGGCGGCGGGAAACACCATATATTTT.

This chain links TRBV20-1 with TRBJ1-4; D gene unclear. CDR1 and CDR2 from the germline V gene are DFQATT and SNEGSKA (reference sequence). The CDR3 loop spans 11 amino acids. Trimming removed 3 bases from V and 5 bases from J, with 4 bases in between. CDR3: CSASLNEKLFF. The CDR3 DNA sequence: TGCAGTGCTAGCCTCAATGAAAAACTGTTTTTT.

The rearrangement joins TRBV30 to TRBJ1-1; no clear D. CDR1 GTSNPN and CDR2 SVGIG come from the germline V gene (reference sequence). V lost 5 bases, J lost 10 bases, and 11 bases lay in between. The CDR3 loop spans 10 amino acids. The CDR3 nucleotides are TGTGCCTGGGTAGGTTGGAGAGCTTTCTTT. It codes for CAWVGWRAFF.

The chain employs TRBV30 and TRBJ2-7; TRBD2 is a possible D gene (5 bases). Trimming pared 5 bases from V and 4 bases from J, leaving 27 bases between. The CDR3 length is 17 residues. The V gene's germline CDR1 is GTSNPN and CDR2 SVGIG (reference sequence). CDR3 protein: CAWRYGARVGSSYEQYF. CDR3 coding DNA: TGTGCCTGGCGTTATGGCGCCCGGGTAGGGAGTTCTTACGAGCAGTACTTC. The full variable domain, its missing parts supplied by reference TRBV30 and TRBJ2-7, is SQTIHQWPATLVQPVGSPLSLECTVEGTSNPNLYWYRQAAGRGLQLLFYSVGIGQISSEVPQNLSASRPQDRQFILSSKKLLLSDSGFYLCAWRYGARVGSSYEQYFGPGTRLTVT.

In its sample, this clonotype was seen once. V is TRBV20-1 and J is TRBJ2-7, with 9 bases that match TRBD2. The CDR3 has 17 residues. The V gene's germline CDR1 is DFQATT and CDR2 SNEGSKA (reference sequence). The V and J ends lost 3 bases and 0 bases, in that order; junction bases with no gene match: 12. The CDR3: CSASPAGGGGNSYEQYF. As DNA, the CDR3 is TGCAGTGCTAGTCCAGCGGGAGGCGGGGGAAACTCCTACGAGCAGTACTTC.

In nucleotides, the CDR3 is TGTGCCAGCCCCGTCACGGGACTCCACACAGATACGCAGTATTTT. This codes for CASPVTGLHTDTQYF. The V and J genes are TRBV7-9 and TRBJ2-3; the D gene is possibly TRBD2 (6 bases). The length of the CDR3 is 15 residues. Trimming pared 8 bases from V and 2 bases from J, leaving 17 bases between. Germline CDR1 and CDR2: SEHNR and FQNEAQ (reference sequence).

The chain recombines TRBV20-1 with TRBJ2-5; 9 nucleotides match TRBD1. The trim removed 5 bases at V and 3 bases at J, leaving 10 bases unmatched. The CDR3 sequence is 15 residues long. Germline V CDR1 and CDR2: DFQATT, SNEGSKA (reference sequence). The CDR3: CSAGLWTGAKETQYF. The DNA for the CDR3 is TGCAGTGCTGGACTGTGGACAGGGGCCAAAGAGACCCAGTACTTC.

The chain recombines TRBV27 with TRBJ1-2; 12 nucleotides line up with TRBD1. V gave up 3 bases and J gave up 8 bases; unmatched junction bases: 4. Germline V lookup: CDR1 MNHEY, CDR2 SMNVEV (reference sequence). The CDR3 is 14 amino acids. CDR3 coding DNA: TGTGCCAGCAGTTTGGGACAGGGGGCGCGAGGCTACACCTTC. Protein sequence: CASSLGQGARGYTF.

As for this clonotype: A read error may account for a junction end that differs from germline. The chain combines TRBV3-1 with TRBJ2-3; no clear D gene. Germline V gives CDR1 LGHDT, CDR2 YNNKEL (reference sequence). The CDR3 extends over 13 amino acids. The CDR3 sequence is CASTQRGTDTQYF. CDR3 DNA sequence: TGTGCCAGCACCCAACGGGGCACAGATACGCAGTATTTT.

The chain uses TRBV14 and TRBJ2-7; no firm D call. This CDR3 contains 14 residues. Germline CDR1 is SGHDN and CDR2 is FVKESK. V was pared by 2 bases and J by 5 bases, with 13 bases between. CDR3 sequence: CASSQLQLQDEQYF. As DNA, the CDR3 is TGTGCCAGCAGCCAACTCCAGCTGCAGGACGAGCAGTACTTC.

The chain employs TRBV18 and TRBJ2-1; TRBD2 is a possible D gene (6 bases). In germline, CDR1 is KGHSH, CDR2 LQKENI. The germline V and J ends were trimmed by 2 bases and 12 bases, with 14 bases remaining between them. There are 13 residues in the CDR3. CDR3 in amino acids: CASSPDLAAGQFF. The CDR3 nucleotides read TGTGCCAGCTCACCAGACTTAGCGGCGGGGCAGTTCTTC.

This chain joins TRBV25-1 and TRBJ2-6; D gene uncertain. Germline lookup yields CDR1 MGHDK and CDR2 SYGVNS. Trimming removed 8 bases from V and 0 bases from J, with 5 bases in between. There are 13 residues in the CDR3. The CDR3 protein is CASAYSGANVLTF. The CDR3 coding sequence is TGTGCCAGCGCATACTCTGGGGCCAACGTCCTGACTTTC.

CDR3 residues: CASRGVGGVSLEQFF. In nucleotides, the CDR3 is TGTGCCAGCCGGGGCGTGGGGGGTGTTTCCCTAGAGCAGTTCTTC. The gene calls are TRBV4-2 and TRBJ2-1, with TRBD2 as a possible D gene (6 bases). The CDR3 extends over 15 amino acids. Trimming took 8 bases from V and 10 from J, leaving 24 bases between them. Germline CDR1 is LGHNA and CDR2 is YNFKEQ.